This T cell receptor (beta chain) derives from a study of blood T cell repertoires in COVID-19 (dated by TCRdb to about 2020). Broadly, across the study: Collaborator samples came from the United States, Italy and Spain and covered acute and convalescent phases of COVID-19. The prospective study material was composed of cDNA or gDNA derived from T cells, B-cell-depleted T cells, or PBMCs. A de-identified subject ID, COVID-19 status, age in years and sex were almost always included in the sample metadata. The dataset comprised deeply sampled blood TCRbeta repertoires from subjects exposed to, actively infected with, or recovered from COVID-19. The samples were drawn from the first 160 participants of the ongoing ImmuneRACE study and from 950 to 1,500 subjects provided by 6 global collaborators. The repertoires were released in a freely available public database meant as a resource for research on the immune response to SARS-CoV-2. HLA class I and class II types, where available, came from metadata supplied by the sample provider rather than from assay-based typing. Overall study results and their limits: The quantity of clinical and demographic metadata differed by source and by participant and was supplied without curation.

Collaborating institutions collected whole blood in K2EDTA tubes following their own protocols. Collaborator samples were shipped for TCRbeta analysis as frozen whole blood, isolated PBMCs, or DNA extracted from either sample type. TCRbeta CDR3 regions were amplified from genomic DNA by means of the immunoSEQ Assay, a bias-controlled multiplex PCR. In the source study's methods: The number of nucleated cells in each sample was estimated from the amplification of reference gene primers within the assay. To quantify the absolute abundance of each unique TCRbeta CDR3 rearrangement, sequence reads were collapsed and filtered. For each sample, productive Simpson clonality was calculated as the square root of Simpson's diversity index across productive rearrangements. TCRdb carries this immuneACCESS record with in-frame sequences only. Its versions omit some clonotypes, under half of them owing to an unresolved V gene in the studies checked, with the rest unexplained. That table is the source of V, J and clone size, and D and trimming were worked out from the DNA. Here the sample has 65,000 to 85,000 clones; about 87% occur a single time. Of the sample, less than 2.5% is held by the ten largest clones.

A note on this clone: Its antigen remains unidentified. Per-base quality was not reported, and no clone a single base away is much larger than it.

According to the germline V gene, CDR1 reads KGHDR and CDR2 reads SFDVKD. Spanning cysteine to phenylalanine, the CDR3 consists of 14 amino acids. The DNA shown is the 42-base CDR3, in frame from base 1. V drops 11 bases and J drops 0 bases, leaving 16 bases in between. The origin of this receptor is a human donor in a cohort sampled during active COVID-19. Here the chain combines TRBV24-1 and TRBJ2-7; 5 matching bases give a weak D call of TRBD2. The material sequenced was peripheral blood. The DNA is as follows: TGTGCCAGCCTCGGCGGGCTAGCCTCCTACGAGCAGTACTTC. It translates as CASLGGLASYEQYF.